This T cell receptor beta chain stems from a study of T cell repertoires in aging, cancer and after chemotherapy. In the study overall: Paired samples before and after chemotherapy came from glioblastoma patients receiving temozolomide-based therapy. Findings and limits, study-wide: In cancer patients, declining TCR diversity with age involved lost richness and lost evenness.

CDR3 length equals 16 residues. With V trimmed by 2 bases and J by 1 base, 4 bases remained unmatched. CDR1 is MDHEN, CDR2 SYDVKM, per germline. Concerning this clonotype itself: Its antigen is unknown.

Peripheral blood genomic DNA, not sorted cells or RNA, was the template. TRB rearrangements spanning V, D and J were amplified using mixed TRB-A/B primers. TCRdb ran MiXCR on the multiplex PCR reads and lists one entry per CDR3 protein. The table lists roughly 6,400 distinct CDR3 sequences, around 50% of them singletons. Sequenced material: blood. The clonotype originates from a human donor with a solid tumor. This chain uses TRBV28 with TRBJ2-2; the match to TRBD2 covers 7 bases. CDR3 nucleotides: TGTGCCAGCAGTTTAATCGGGGGGAGGAACACCGGGGAGCTGTTTTTT. Translating gives CASSLIGGRNTGELFF. The variable domain in full, completed from reference TRBV28 and TRBJ2-2, reads DVKVTQSSRYLVKRTGEKVFLECVQDMDHENMFWYRQDPGLGLRLIYFSYDVKMKEKGDIPEGYSVSREKKERFSLILESASTNQTSMYLCASSLIGGRNTGELFFGEGSRLTVL.